The 16 T cell receptor beta chains given below trace back to one sample, sequenced in a study of blood T cell repertoires in COVID-19. Generated by immunoSEQ multiplex PCR, the TCRdb table keeps only in-frame clones and is missing some. Of approximately 250,000 clones in the sample, approximately 80% were seen once. Sequencing was done on a sample of peripheral blood. The receptors derive from a middle-aged woman who had recovered from COVID-19.

The chain employs TRBV30 and TRBJ2-7, with 8 bases that match TRBD2. V shed 0 bases, J shed 6 bases, and the junction held 7 bases outside the gene matches. The CDR3 contains 14 residues. Germline V lookup: CDR1 GTSNPN, CDR2 SVGIG (reference sequence). The chain's CDR3 is CAWSVGGGLAEQYF. The DNA for the CDR3 is TGTGCCTGGAGTGTTGGCGGGGGGCTTGCCGAGCAGTACTTC.

The chain couples TRBV29-1 to TRBJ2-1; D remains ambiguous. The CDR3 length is 12 residues. Trimming took off 5 bases at V and 6 bases at J, with 11 bases between the two ends. CDR1 is SQVTM, CDR2 ANQGSEA, per germline. CDR3 coding DNA: TGCAGCGTTATTTCCTACTCCAATGAGCAGTTCTTC. Translating it yields CSVISYSNEQFF.

The chain recombines TRBV28 with TRBJ1-4; D remains unclear. Trimming left V 8 bases short and J 8 bases short, with 9 bases between. This CDR3 spans 11 amino acids. Germline values: CDR1 MDHEN, CDR2 SYDVKM. As DNA, the CDR3 is TGTGCCAGCTCCCGGGAAGAAAAACTGTTTTTT. This codes for CASSREEKLFF.

The V gene is TRBV10-2, the J gene TRBJ1-2, with D possibly matching TRBD1 (5 bases). This CDR3 is 13 amino acids long. Trimming took off 4 bases at V and 13 bases at J, with 19 bases between the two ends. Germline V CDR1 and CDR2: WSHSY, SAAADI. This chain's CDR3 is CASSVMTARLPTF. The CDR3 nucleotides read TGCGCCAGCAGTGTTATGACAGCGCGGCTCCCCACCTTC.

The gene calls are TRBV30 and TRBJ2-7; 7 bases map to TRBD1. Trimming took 4 bases from V and 4 from J; bases not matched to a gene: 7. Germline loops: CDR1 GTSNPN, CDR2 SVGIG (reference sequence). The CDR3 sequence is 13 residues long. This CDR3 is CAWTRLQGYEQYF. The DNA of the CDR3 is TGTGCCTGGACGCGGTTACAGGGGTACGAGCAGTACTTC.

The gene calls are TRBV27 and TRBJ1-1; D remains ambiguous. V lost 1 base, J lost 5 bases, and 8 bases lay in between. Germline CDR1 is MNHEY and CDR2 is SMNVEV (reference sequence). The CDR3 has 13 residues. CDR3 in DNA: TGTGCCAGCAGTTTATTCCGGGGAACTGAAGCTTTCTTT. Protein product: CASSLFRGTEAFF.

This clone was seen only once. The J gene is TRBJ2-3, the V gene TRBV18; D not resolved. CDR3 length equals 17 residues. CDR1 is KGHSH, CDR2 LQKENI, per germline. V lost 3 bases to trimming and J lost 0 bases, with 16 bases between them. The CDR3 DNA reads as TGTGCCAGCTCACCTCTTATTCTGGGCTCTAGCACAGATACGCAGTATTTT. Its protein product is CASSPLILGSSTDTQYF.

This clone was counted only a few times. The chain uses TRBV19 and TRBJ1-1; TRBD1 is a possible D gene (6 bases). This CDR3 spans 14 amino acids. The V gene's germline CDR1 is LNHDA and CDR2 SQIVND (reference sequence). With 6 bases removed from V and 1 base from J, the gap between germline ends came to 12 bases. CDR3 amino acids: CASSSLGQNTEAFF. CDR3 in DNA: TGTGCCAGTAGCTCCCTGGGACAGAACACTGAAGCTTTCTTT.

The chain links TRBV4-1 to TRBJ1-5; D is undetermined. The germline CDR1 and CDR2 sequences are MGHRA and YSYEKL. The CDR3 has 13 residues. Trimming pared 5 bases from V and 5 bases from J, leaving 10 bases between. Here the CDR3 reads CASSTERDQPQHF. The CDR3 DNA sequence: TGCGCCAGCAGCACCGAACGGGATCAGCCCCAGCATTTT.

The J gene is TRBJ2-3, the V gene TRBV5-1; 8 positions agree with TRBD2. From germline, CDR1 is SGHRS and CDR2 YFSETQ. The V gene end was trimmed by 7 bases and the J gene end by 5 bases; junction bases not matched to a gene: 15. The CDR3 is 16 residues long. CDR3 residues: CASGSGGANVEDTQYF. The DNA of the CDR3 is TGCGCCAGCGGGTCCGGGGGGGCCAACGTAGAAGATACGCAGTATTTT.

This clone showed up just a few times. The chain joins TRBV7-9 to TRBJ1-4; D is unclear. The V gene lost 6 bases and the J gene lost 7 bases, with 18 bases spanning the gap. CDR3 length: 15 residues. Germline CDR1 and CDR2: SEHNR and FQNEAQ (reference sequence). The CDR3, as DNA: TGTGCCAGCAGTCCAACCGGGCCCCGGGGTGAAAAACTGTTTTTT. Translated: CASSPTGPRGEKLFF.

This clone was seen more than once but under ten times. V is TRBV28 and J is TRBJ1-2; D is undetermined. Deletions cut 3 bases from V and 1 base from J, with 3 bases between. This CDR3 is 12 amino acids long. Germline V gene sequence: CDR1 MDHEN, CDR2 SYDVKM. DNA for the CDR3: TGTGCCAGCAGTTTTCGTAACTATGGCTACACCTTC. This encodes CASSFRNYGYTF.

The chain links TRBV9 to TRBJ1-2; 7 bases align to TRBD1. CDR3 length: 14 amino acids. The V gene's germline CDR1 is SGDLS and CDR2 YYNGEE. J was trimmed by 4 bases and V by 4 bases; bases with no gene match: 7. CDR3 DNA: TGTGCCAGCAGCCCCGGGACAGCGGGCTATGGCTACACCTTC. This codes for CASSPGTAGYGYTF.

The chain joins TRBV10-3 to TRBJ1-1; 9 bases agree with TRBD1. Germline CDR1 is ENHRY and CDR2 is SYGVKD. V was clipped by 6 bases and J by 10 bases; unmatched bases: 9. The CDR3 runs to 13 residues. The CDR3, as DNA: TGTGCCATCAGCGGACAGGGGCCAGGAGGAGCTTTCTTT. Protein: CAISGQGPGGAFF.

A single count supports this clone. V is TRBV19 and J is TRBJ2-7; 9 bases map to TRBD2. V dropped 7 bases and J dropped 3; count of bases not matched to a gene: 7. Per germline, CDR1 LNHDA and CDR2 SQIVND (reference sequence). CDR3 length equals 14 residues. This CDR3 reads CASKASGVNYEQYF. CDR3 sequence (DNA): TGTGCCAGTAAAGCTAGCGGGGTGAACTACGAGCAGTACTTC. The complete variable domain, with remaining parts taken from reference TRBV19 and TRBJ2-7, reads DGGITQSPKYLFRKEGQNVTLSCEQNLNHDAMYWYRQDPGQGLRLIYYSQIVNDFQKGDIAEGYSVSREKKESFPLTVTSAQKNPTAFYLCASKASGVNYEQYFGPGTRLTVT.

The chain couples TRBV19 to TRBJ2-3; possibly TRBD1 for D (5 bases). Germline V lookup: CDR1 LNHDA, CDR2 SQIVND (reference sequence). The CDR3 sequence is 14 residues long. The V and J ends lost 8 bases and 0 bases respectively, with 12 bases between them. Here the CDR3 DNA reads TGTGCCAGTCAGAACAGGCCTAGCACAGATACGCAGTATTTT. Translated, it gives CASQNRPSTDTQYF.